This TCR beta chain came from a study of T cells in Graves' hyperthyroidism and ophthalmopathy (dated by TCRdb to the late 2010s). Background for the entire study: Peripheral blood was sampled at the time of initial diagnosis, prior to any treatment. To identify distinguishing TCR V-J signatures, a discovery cohort of 100 patients was used, comprising approximately 40 with Graves' ophthalmopathy and 57 with stable Graves' hyperthyroidism. Whether ophthalmopathy could be predicted prospectively was tested in an independent validation cohort made up of some 20 hyperthyroidism patients plus 17 patients who later progressed to ophthalmopathy. The approximately 100 discovery patients were randomly split 7:3 into training and test sets. In more than 5 Graves' hyperthyroidism patients, the study also compared T-cell repertoires from thyroid tissue with T-cell repertoires from blood. After blood sampling, hyperthyroidism patients were treated with methimazole at a starting dose of 30 mg daily, and ophthalmopathy patients were treated with high-dose intravenous methylprednisolone. According to the paper, TCR Vbeta CDR3 sequencing was carried out on more than 120 peripheral blood samples, which came from 40 to 45 ophthalmopathy, about 75 hyperthyroidism and roughly 17 progressor patients.

As concerns this clonotype: Its recognized antigen is unknown. No much larger clonotype is one base removed from it; base qualities were not supplied.

Measured from the cysteine to the phenylalanine, the CDR3 is 13 residues long. Left in the record is the CDR3 DNA by itself, 39 bases read in frame from the first base. The germline ends are 15 bases apart after V is trimmed by 10 bases and J by 2 bases. Taken from the germline V gene, the CDR1 and CDR2 loops are MNHNS and SASEGT. Amplification of TCR beta CDR3 regions was carried out from RNA transcripts. A first-round RT-PCR of the TCR CDR3 used the HTBI primer set with the Qiagen OneStep RT-PCR kit. The libraries were constructed in a second round of multiplex PCR and then size-selected and purified. The libraries were sequenced on an Illumina HiSeq2000 using paired-end 100 bp reads. As for how the authors treated the data: SOAPnuke was used to process the raw data, with reads discarded if the reads contained adapters or uncalled bases, had a mean Phred below 15, or lacked an exact constant-primer or identifier match. COPE v1.2.5 was used to merge the high-quality paired reads, and each unique nucleotide sequence was defined as a clonotype. Clonotypes were aligned to IMGT TRBV, TRBD and TRBJ reference segments using MiTCR v1.1. Analysis was restricted to V-J combinations with a frequency above 0.0001, which covered roughly 99% of repertoires. The TCS score was defined as F50 (clonal expansion) divided by E x V (chaos), with BLOSUM62-based TCRdist calculated between CDR3 peptides within each V-J. Welch's t-statistics and random forest reduced roughly 530 V-J features to roughly 13, which were used in a naive Bayes classifier (R e1071). The public reads were reanalyzed by TCRdb: fastp trimming at Q25, MiXCR alignment, in-frame beta chains only. Rows merge per CDR3 protein into single entries with the most common DNA and genes. TCRdb, not the original authors, processed these V and J calls. The sample has hundreds of thousands of distinct CDR3 sequences on record, roughly 20% of them singletons. The leading ten clones occupy under 35% of the sample.

Ophthalmopathy patients had moderately to severely active disease, with a Clinical Activity Score of 3 or more, a NOSPECS grade of 4 or more, and a disease duration of less than 3 months. The study excluded patients with uncontrolled infections, other autoimmune diseases, pregnancy or lactation. Diagnoses were established on the basis of clinical symptoms, serum thyroxine and TRAb, thyroid ultrasound, and orbital computed tomography. PBMCs were isolated from 10 ml of fresh peripheral blood by Ficoll-Paque density gradient centrifugation. Trizol reagent was used to extract total RNA, and RNA quality was then checked on an Agilent 2100 Bioanalyzer. Overall study results and their limits: Most expanded thyroid clonotypes (frequency above 0.001) were also detected in blood, a finding suggesting that blood repertoires may reflect thyroid immune responses. No statistical method was used to set the sample size in advance, and investigators knew the group allocation. In validation, the model predicted progression to ophthalmopathy with approximately 71% sensitivity and less than 75% specificity, a median of about six months before onset. In cross-validation, a model built on a 13 V-J signature told ophthalmopathy apart from stable hyperthyroidism with just under 90% sensitivity and 81% to 82% specificity, and in testing the same model reached 80%/75%.

The sequenced sample was blood. This chain joins TRBV6-1 to TRBJ2-7; TRBD1 is perhaps the D gene, given 6 matching bases. The clonotype comes from a man aged 30 to 45 with Graves' ophthalmopathy. The CDR3 here reads CATATGSTYEQYF. At the DNA level, the sequence is TGTGCCACCGCGACAGGCAGTACCTACGAGCAGTACTTC.